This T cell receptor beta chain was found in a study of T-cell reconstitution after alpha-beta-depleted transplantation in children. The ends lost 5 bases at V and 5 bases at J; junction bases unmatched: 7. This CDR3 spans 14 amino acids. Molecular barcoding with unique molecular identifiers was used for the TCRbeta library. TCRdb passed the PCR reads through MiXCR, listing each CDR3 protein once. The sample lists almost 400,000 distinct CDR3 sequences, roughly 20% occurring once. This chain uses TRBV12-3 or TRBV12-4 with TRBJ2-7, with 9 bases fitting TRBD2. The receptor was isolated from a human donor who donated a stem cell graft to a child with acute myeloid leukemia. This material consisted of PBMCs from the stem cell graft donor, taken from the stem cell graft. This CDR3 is CASSNRVAGDEQYF. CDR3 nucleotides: TGTGCCAGCAGTAACCGGGTAGCGGGAGACGAGCAGTACTTC.